This record looks at one T cell receptor beta chain sequence and its context. Its antigen is undetermined. The data were obtained in a study of neurological immune-mediated disorders. Study conclusions and caveats: Subjects shared no identical expanded-clone CDR3 amino acid sequences, suggesting private TCR-beta repertoires in all groups.

It was by 5'RACE with 10-nucleotide random UMIs that the cDNA was made. TCRdb re-called the 5' RACE reads with MiXCR, one entry per CDR3 protein. Here the sample spans about 66,000 distinct CDR3 sequences, nearly 10% being singletons. The time point is: longitudinal time-point 2. Healthy controls comprised blood bank volunteers in Maryland, USA. This sequence was found in a young man in good health. Sequenced input: PBMCs.

The CDR3 nucleotides are TGTGCCAGCAGTGAAGTAGGGGACAGGGGAGACGAGCAGTACTTC. This translates into CASSEVGDRGDEQYF. The rearrangement joins TRBV6-1 to TRBJ2-7; the match to TRBD1 covers 10 bases. After removal of 1 base from V and 5 bases from J, the junction contained 5 bases not matched to a gene. The CDR3 covers 15 residues. CDR1 is MNHNS and CDR2 is SASEGT in the germline V gene.